The entry that follows covers one T cell receptor (beta chain) sequence. V was shortened by 5 bases and J by 3 bases, with 8 bases between the two germline ends. The germline gives CDR1 MDHEN, CDR2 SYDVKM. CDR3 length: 14 amino acids. Per the original data handling: Quantification of nucleated cells was approximated via reference gene primer amplification. Sequencing used immunoSEQ multiplex PCR; TCRdb keeps in-frame clones, though not all of them. That table furnishes V, J and clone size, whereas the DNA furnished D and trimming. The data show tens of thousands of clones, 86% seen once. The entry originates in a study of blood T cell repertoires in COVID-19.

The specimen sequenced was peripheral blood. V is TRBV28 and J is TRBJ1-6; maybe TRBD1 (6 bases). The sequence came from a man in his 70s with acute or convalescent COVID-19. The CDR3 bases are TGTGCCAGCAGTACAGGGAACTATAATTCACCCCTCCACTTT. As protein: CASSTGNYNSPLHF.